Following are 17 T cell receptor beta chains from one sample sequenced in a study of blood T cell repertoires in COVID-19. The assay was immunoSEQ multiplex PCR, and TCRdb's table has in-frame clones only and misses some. The table lists 110,000 to 150,000 clones, 75% to 85% of them singletons. Sequences were obtained from peripheral blood. The receptors stem from a man aged 60 to 69 with active or convalescent COVID-19.

This chain links TRBV19 with TRBJ1-2, with D perhaps TRBD1 (5 bases). The CDR3 runs 12 residues. V lost 7 bases, J lost 3 bases, and 9 bases lay in between. CDR1 and CDR2 (germline): LNHDA, SQIVND (reference sequence). The CDR3 DNA sequence: TGTGCCAGTACTGCAGGGTACTATGGCTACACCTTC. Its translation: CASTAGYYGYTF.

The genes are TRBV7-7 and TRBJ1-2, with TRBD1 matching 10 bases. Germline V gene sequence: CDR1 SSHAT, CDR2 FNYEAQ (reference sequence). This CDR3 has 16 residues. V was clipped by 3 bases and J by 7 bases; unmatched bases: 11. CDR3 region: CASSFRQGASVVGYTF. The DNA of the CDR3 is TGTGCCAGCAGCTTTCGACAGGGGGCGTCGGTGGTTGGCTACACCTTC. The whole variable domain, remainder taken from reference TRBV7-7 and TRBJ1-2, is GAGVSQSPRYKVTKRGQDVTLRCDPISSHATLYWYQQALGQGPEFLTYFNYEAQPDKSGLPSDRFSAERPEGSISTLTIQRTEQRDSAMYRCASSFRQGASVVGYTFGSGTRLTVV.

V usage is TRBV14 and J usage is TRBJ1-2, with D uncertain. The germline V gene encodes CDR1 SGHDN and CDR2 FVKESK. This CDR3 has 15 amino acids. The V end was cut by 2 bases, the J end by 3 bases, with 13 bases between. The CDR3 region has the DNA TGTGCCAGCAGCCAAATCGCGGGCTCGCACTATGGCTACACCTTC. Amino acids: CASSQIAGSHYGYTF.

This clone showed up just a few times. The V call is TRBV28, the J call TRBJ1-4, with D perhaps matching TRBD1 (6 bases). The length of the CDR3 is 17 residues. Germline loops: CDR1 MDHEN, CDR2 SYDVKM. Trimming removed 4 bases from V and 8 bases from J, with 23 bases in between. This CDR3 reads CASSSTRTGIRDEKLFF. DNA for the CDR3: TGTGCCAGCAGTTCAACACGAACAGGGATCCGGGACGAAAAACTGTTTTTT.

The rearrangement links TRBV6-5 to TRBJ1-1, with a weak D call TRBD1 (6 bases). The CDR3 length is 15 residues. The V end lost 10 bases, the J end lost 0 bases, and 18 bases lay between the germline ends. The V gene's germline CDR1 is MNHEY and CDR2 SVGAGI. CDR3 loop: CATHIHGQMNTEAFF. The CDR3, as DNA: TGTGCCACCCACATCCATGGACAGATGAACACTGAAGCTTTCTTT.

The chain carries TRBV5-6 and TRBJ2-7; TRBD2 matches at 10 bases. The V gene's germline CDR1 is SGHDT and CDR2 YYEEEE. CDR3 length equals 16 residues. J gave up 7 bases and V 4 bases, and 14 bases lay outside the gene matches. Here the CDR3 reads CASSLTAGGPGGEQYV. The DNA of the CDR3 is TGTGCCAGCAGCCTGACAGCGGGAGGGCCTGGTGGAGAGCAGTACGTC.

This sequence joins TRBV19 and TRBJ1-1; a possible D gene is TRBD1 (6 bases). CDR1 and CDR2 (germline): LNHDA, SQIVND (reference sequence). The CDR3 contains 14 residues. V was cut by 4 bases and J by 2 bases, with 11 bases left in between. The CDR3 here is CASSSSGVNTEAFF. In DNA, the CDR3 is TGTGCCAGTAGTAGTTCAGGGGTCAACACTGAAGCTTTCTTT.

This clone was recorded once. The chain combines TRBV18 with TRBJ2-1; 9 bases map to TRBD2. This CDR3 contains 19 residues. The ends lost 4 bases at V and 0 bases at J; junction bases unmatched: 13. Per the germline V gene, CDR1 is KGHSH and CDR2 is LQKENI. The CDR3 nucleotides read TGTGCCAGCTCACAAGAAAAGGGACTAGCCCTAAGCTCCTACAATGAGCAGTTCTTC. It is translated as CASSQEKGLALSSYNEQFF. The full variable domain, its missing parts supplied by reference TRBV18 and TRBJ2-1, is NAGVMQNPRHLVRRRGQEARLRCSPMKGHSHVYWYRQLPEEGLKFMVYLQKENIIDESGMPKERFSAEFPKEGPSILRIQQVVRGDSAAYFCASSQEKGLALSSYNEQFFGPGTRLTVL.

V gene TRBV19 combines with J gene TRBJ1-6; possibly TRBD1 for D (5 bases). Deletions cut 6 bases from V and 13 bases from J, with 28 bases between. Germline V gene sequence: CDR1 LNHDA, CDR2 SQIVND (reference sequence). The CDR3 is made up of 17 amino acids. CDR3 coding DNA: TGTGCCAGTAGAGAGAGTCTTGGACGGTTATCAGGGATGCCCCTCCACTTT. Translating it yields CASRESLGRLSGMPLHF.

This rearrangement joins TRBV12-5 to TRBJ1-4, with 7 bases identical to TRBD1. Germline values: CDR1 LGHNT, CDR2 FRNRAP. There are 13 residues in the CDR3. The V and J ends lost 6 bases and 7 bases, in that order; junction bases with no gene match: 5. CDR3 protein: CASGTGNSEKLFF. CDR3 bases: TGTGCTAGTGGGACAGGGAATAGTGAAAAACTGTTTTTT. The full variable domain, its missing parts supplied by reference TRBV12-5 and TRBJ1-4, is DARVTQTPRHKVTEMGQEVTMRCQPILGHNTVFWYRQTMMQGLELLAYFRNRAPLDDSGMPKDRFSAEMPDATLATLKIQPSEPRDSAVYFCASGTGNSEKLFFGSGTQLSVL.

The chain is built from TRBV5-1 and TRBJ2-5; 11 nucleotides agree with TRBD1. The CDR3 runs 16 residues. V lost 4 bases and J lost 7; bases outside the gene matches: 12. Germline loops: CDR1 SGHRS, CDR2 YFSETQ. In DNA, the CDR3 is TGCGCCAGCAGCGCGGGAAACCGGGACAGGGGGGGGACCCAGTACTTC. Translated: CASSAGNRDRGGTQYF.

The chain carries TRBV12-5 and TRBJ2-3, with 7 bases matching TRBD2. The CDR3 contains 15 residues. The germline V gene has CDR1 LGHNT and CDR2 FRNRAP. With V trimmed by 5 bases and J by 1 base, 6 bases remained unmatched. In DNA, the CDR3 is TGTGCTAGTGGTCTGAGCGGGGTTGGCACAGATACGCAGTATTTT. Translated, it gives CASGLSGVGTDTQYF.

The CDR3 DNA follows: TGTGCCAGCAGTGCGGGACTAGCTGGAGATACGCAGTATTTT. Its translation is CASSAGLAGDTQYF. This rearrangement joins TRBV2 to TRBJ2-3; 9 bases agree with TRBD2. With V trimmed by 4 bases and J by 5 bases, 4 bases remained unmatched. Germline CDR1 SNHLY, CDR2 FYNNEI. The CDR3 has 14 amino acids.

This clone was observed a single time. This chain uses TRBV11-2 with TRBJ1-6; TRBD1 is a possible D gene (5 bases). With 5 bases removed from V and 9 bases from J, the gap between germline ends came to 17 bases. The CDR3 sequence is 15 residues long. The germline gives CDR1 SGHAT, CDR2 FQNNGV. DNA of the CDR3: TGTGCCAGCAGCCCTCCGGAGGGGCGGGGTTCACCCCTCCACTTT. Translating it yields CASSPPEGRGSPLHF.

The V and J genes are TRBV11-3 and TRBJ2-7; possible D gene TRBD1, 9 bases. From germline, CDR1 is SGHNT and CDR2 YENEEA. The V end was cut by 0 bases, the J end by 5 bases, with 20 bases between. This CDR3 region has 17 residues. The CDR3 region is CASSLDRGGQGNHEQYF. The CDR3 DNA is TGTGCCAGCAGCTTAGATCGGGGGGGACAGGGTAACCACGAGCAGTACTTC. Complete variable domain (other parts from reference TRBV11-3 and TRBJ2-7): EAGVVQSPRYKIIEKKQPVAFWCNPISGHNTLYWYLQNLGQGPELLIRYENEEAVDDSQLPKDRFSAERLKGVDSTLKIQPAELGDSAVYLCASSLDRGGQGNHEQYFGPGTRLTVT.

The V call is TRBV4-3, the J call TRBJ1-2, with TRBD1 matching over 8 bases. The V and J ends lost 4 bases and 7 bases, in that order; junction bases with no gene match: 23. The length of the CDR3 is 19 residues. In germline, CDR1 is LGHNA, CDR2 YSLEER. CDR3 amino acids: CASSLISTGARIGGSGYTF. Here the CDR3 DNA reads TGCGCCAGCAGCCTAATCTCGACAGGGGCTCGAATCGGTGGGTCTGGCTACACCTTC.

This clone appeared once. The genes are TRBV5-6 and TRBJ1-5; D is possibly TRBD1 (5 bases). Germline V gives CDR1 SGHDT, CDR2 YYEEEE. Trimming stripped 2 bases from V and 1 base from J, with 7 bases between. CDR3 size: 14 residues. CDR3 sequence reads: CASSFGGSNQPQHF. CDR3 coding DNA: TGTGCCAGCAGCTTCGGGGGGAGCAATCAGCCCCAGCATTTT.